The 21 T cell receptor beta chains presented below share a single source sample, sequenced in a study of control samples from healthy donors and cancer patients. The method was immunoSEQ multiplex PCR; TCRdb's version includes in-frame clones alone and lacks a portion of them. The table shows more than 100,000 clones, with approximately 89% occurring only once. Sequencing input: blood. These TCRs come from a woman aged 18-35 years in good health.

The chain joins TRBV10-3 to TRBJ2-5, with 9 bases aligning to TRBD2. With 11 bases clipped from V and 3 bases from J, the junction kept 7 bases outside the gene matches. Germline-derived CDR1 and CDR2 are ENHRY and SYGVKD. The CDR3 covers 13 residues. Here the CDR3 reads CAVGPSGEETQYF. The CDR3 nucleotides read TGTGCCGTCGGTCCTAGCGGGGAAGAGACCCAGTACTTC.

V and J are TRBV7-2 and TRBJ1-2; D possibly corresponds to TRBD1 (5 bases). The CDR3 is made up of 15 amino acids. Germline V gene lookup returns CDR1 SGHTA and CDR2 FQGNSA. V was clipped by 6 bases and J by 0 bases, with 14 bases between them. CDR3 sequence (DNA): TGTGCCAGCAGGAGAGGGGACGGAGCTAACTATGGCTACACCTTC. This translates into CASRRGDGANYGYTF.

The rearrangement joins TRBV19 to TRBJ2-1; 7 nucleotides match TRBD2. The CDR3 has 19 residues. Germline V lookup: CDR1 LNHDA, CDR2 SQIVND (reference sequence). The V and J ends lost 5 bases and 0 bases, in that order; junction bases with no gene match: 16. The CDR3 is CASSWMIAGPGSSYNEQFF. DNA of the CDR3: TGTGCCAGTAGTTGGATGATAGCGGGCCCCGGGAGCTCCTACAATGAGCAGTTCTTC.

The chain links TRBV7-2 to TRBJ2-7; 7 bases map to TRBD2. After removal of 5 bases from V and 9 bases from J, the junction contained 13 bases not matched to a gene. The CDR3 runs to 14 residues. Germline V lookup: CDR1 SGHTA, CDR2 FQGNSA. CDR3 residues: CASSPSGGRQSQYF. CDR3 DNA sequence: TGTGCCAGCAGCCCCTCAGGCGGGAGACAGTCGCAGTACTTC.

This clone came up once. The chain employs TRBV5-1 and TRBJ2-7; perhaps TRBD1 as D (5 bases). The CDR3 totals 15 residues. Germline assignment: CDR1 SGHRS and CDR2 YFSETQ. V lost 2 bases to trimming and J lost 5 bases, with 17 bases between them. This CDR3 is CASSLFGQGKHEQYF. The DNA of the CDR3 is TGCGCCAGCAGCTTATTTGGGCAGGGTAAACACGAGCAGTACTTC.

This sequence joins TRBV4-3 and TRBJ1-1, with a possible D match to TRBD1 (5 bases). V was pared by 2 bases and J by 1 base, with 11 bases between. Germline V gene lookup returns CDR1 LGHNA and CDR2 YSLEER. The CDR3 has 15 residues. In DNA form, the CDR3 reads TGCGCCAGCAGCCAATTTATTACAGGGAACACTGAAGCTTTCTTT. Translation: CASSQFITGNTEAFF.

The CDR3 DNA sequence: TGTGCCAGCGGAGAGGGACAGTCCAGAAAACTGTTTTTT. This gives the protein CASGEGQSRKLFF. This chain uses TRBV27 with TRBJ1-4, with 7 bases that match TRBD1. This CDR3 comprises 13 residues. The V and J ends lost 8 bases and 10 bases, in that order; junction bases with no gene match: 10. Per the germline V gene, CDR1 is MNHEY and CDR2 is SMNVEV (reference sequence).

The chain employs TRBV21-1 and TRBJ1-1; TRBD1 is the table's D call and was not checked against the DNA. TRBV21-1 is listed as a pseudogene. The CDR3 runs to 15 residues. The CDR3 DNA is TGTGCCAGCAGCAAAAAACAGCCCATGAACACTGAAGCTTTCTTT. Amino acids: CASSKKQPMNTEAFF.

The genes are TRBV5-1 and TRBJ1-1; 9 bases map to TRBD1. Germline values: CDR1 SGHRS, CDR2 YFSETQ. This CDR3 region has 14 residues. V dropped 3 bases and J dropped 4; count of bases not matched to a gene: 4. The CDR3, as DNA: TGCGCCAGCAGCTACAGGGGGCTGGGCACTGAAGCTTTCTTT. It encodes CASSYRGLGTEAFF.

This clone was picked up one time. V usage is TRBV24-1 and J usage is TRBJ2-1; D may be TRBD1 or TRBD2 (5 bases each). Germline CDR1 is KGHDR and CDR2 is SFDVKD. V was shortened by 6 bases and J by 2 bases, with 16 bases between the two germline ends. The CDR3 contains 16 residues. The CDR3 region has the DNA TGTGCCACCAGTAGCTTGGGGCTCGGGACCTACAATGAGCAGTTCTTC. It yields the protein CATSSLGLGTYNEQFF.

The gene calls are TRBV6-5 and TRBJ1-5; possible D gene TRBD1, 5 bases. V dropped 5 bases and J dropped 6 bases, with 14 bases sitting between them. Germline CDR1 MNHEY, CDR2 SVGAGI. The CDR3 loop spans 14 amino acids. The chain's CDR3 is CASSRDPRGQPQHF. In DNA, the CDR3 is TGTGCCAGCAGTCGAGACCCGAGGGGTCAGCCCCAGCATTTT.

J is TRBJ2-3 and V is TRBV28; 11 bases line up with TRBD2. The CDR3 totals 16 residues. Germline V CDR1 and CDR2: MDHEN, SYDVKM. Trimming at V came to 4 bases and at J to 4 bases, leaving 7 bases not matched to a gene. The DNA of the CDR3 is TGTGCCAGCAGTTATCTCCTAGCGGGAGGTTCAGATACGCAGTATTTT. Protein: CASSYLLAGGSDTQYF.

The rearrangement uses TRBV6-2 or TRBV6-3 and TRBJ1-5; unclear D gene. The CDR3 is 14 amino acids. Germline assignment: CDR1 MNHEY and CDR2 SVGEGT. The germline V and J ends were trimmed by 2 bases and 5 bases, with 10 bases remaining between them. The CDR3 protein is CASSYVSQDQPQHF. The CDR3, as DNA: TGTGCCAGCAGTTACGTCTCACAAGATCAGCCCCAGCATTTT.

The chain uses TRBV3-1 (or the pseudogene TRBV3-2) and TRBJ2-7; D perhaps matches TRBD1 (5 bases). The CDR3 contains 16 residues. Germline V gives CDR1 LGHDT, CDR2 YNNKEL (reference sequence). Trimming shortened V by 0 bases and J by 4 bases, and 16 bases separated the two germline ends. CDR3 protein: CASSQEGAGQIYEQYF. The CDR3 DNA reads as TGTGCCAGCAGCCAAGAAGGGGCCGGACAAATATACGAGCAGTACTTC.

The V and J genes are TRBV12-5 and TRBJ2-6; D perhaps matches TRBD2 (5 bases). The CDR3 is 15 amino acids. Trimming left V 9 bases short and J 2 bases short, with 14 bases between. CDR1 and CDR2 (germline): LGHNT, FRNRAP. CDR3 in amino acids: CARGSGRTGANVLTF. CDR3 DNA sequence: TGTGCTAGGGGCTCGGGGAGAACTGGGGCCAACGTCCTGACTTTC.

This clone was observed a single time. The chain couples TRBV19 to TRBJ1-5; D not resolved. The germline CDR1 and CDR2 sequences are LNHDA and SQIVND (reference sequence). V lost 5 bases and J lost 0, with 11 bases in between. This CDR3 is 15 amino acids long. The CDR3 reads CASSPGTYSNQPQHF. Written as DNA, the CDR3 is TGTGCCAGTAGTCCCGGAACTTATAGCAATCAGCCCCAGCATTTT. Filled out from reference TRBV19 and TRBJ1-5, the complete variable domain reads DGGITQSPKYLFRKEGQNVTLSCEQNLNHDAMYWYRQDPGQGLRLIYYSQIVNDFQKGDIAEGYSVSREKKESFPLTVTSAQKNPTAFYLCASSPGTYSNQPQHFGDGTRLSIL.

The chain uses TRBV4-2 and TRBJ1-3, with D hard to call. Between the trimmed V and J ends, which lost 1 base and 0 bases, there was a span of 10 bases. The germline CDR1 and CDR2 sequences are LGHNA and YNFKEQ. The CDR3 is 16 residues long. The CDR3 sequence is CASSQAESGSGNTIYF. CDR3 bases: TGTGCCAGCAGCCAAGCGGAGTCAGGCTCTGGAAACACCATATATTTT.

This chain links TRBV18 with TRBJ2-7; D is undetermined. Germline-derived CDR1 and CDR2 are KGHSH and LQKENI. Trimming took 2 bases from V and 4 from J, leaving 12 bases between them. The CDR3 length is 14 residues. CDR3 loop: CASSPNKGPYEQYF. CDR3 bases: TGTGCCAGCTCACCAAATAAGGGTCCTTACGAGCAGTACTTC.

This clone occurred a few times. The genes are TRBV7-9 and TRBJ1-1, with unresolved D. Germline values: CDR1 SEHNR, CDR2 FQNEAQ (reference sequence). This CDR3 has 14 residues. Deletions cut 3 bases from V and 6 bases from J, with 14 bases between. CDR3 nucleotides: TGTGCCAGCAGCTTCACGGGTTCGATGTCTGAAGCTTTCTTT. As protein: CASSFTGSMSEAFF.

This chain's CDR3 is CASSLVSGTSGRGNEQFF. The CDR3 nucleotides read TGTGCCAGCAGCTTGGTTTCCGGGACTAGCGGGAGGGGCAATGAGCAGTTCTTC. The chain joins TRBV11-2 to TRBJ2-1; 16 bases agree with TRBD2. The CDR3 has 18 residues. Germline V CDR1 and CDR2: SGHAT, FQNNGV. The V gene end was trimmed by 3 bases and the J gene end by 6 bases; junction bases not matched to a gene: 8.

This rearrangement joins TRBV7-2 to TRBJ2-2, with D unclear. With 3 bases removed from V and 2 bases from J, the gap between germline ends came to 4 bases. Per germline, CDR1 SGHTA and CDR2 FQGNSA. This CDR3 is built from 13 residues. The CDR3 DNA is TGTGCCAGCAGCTTGAAAAACACCGGGGAGCTGTTTTTT. Translation gives CASSLKNTGELFF.